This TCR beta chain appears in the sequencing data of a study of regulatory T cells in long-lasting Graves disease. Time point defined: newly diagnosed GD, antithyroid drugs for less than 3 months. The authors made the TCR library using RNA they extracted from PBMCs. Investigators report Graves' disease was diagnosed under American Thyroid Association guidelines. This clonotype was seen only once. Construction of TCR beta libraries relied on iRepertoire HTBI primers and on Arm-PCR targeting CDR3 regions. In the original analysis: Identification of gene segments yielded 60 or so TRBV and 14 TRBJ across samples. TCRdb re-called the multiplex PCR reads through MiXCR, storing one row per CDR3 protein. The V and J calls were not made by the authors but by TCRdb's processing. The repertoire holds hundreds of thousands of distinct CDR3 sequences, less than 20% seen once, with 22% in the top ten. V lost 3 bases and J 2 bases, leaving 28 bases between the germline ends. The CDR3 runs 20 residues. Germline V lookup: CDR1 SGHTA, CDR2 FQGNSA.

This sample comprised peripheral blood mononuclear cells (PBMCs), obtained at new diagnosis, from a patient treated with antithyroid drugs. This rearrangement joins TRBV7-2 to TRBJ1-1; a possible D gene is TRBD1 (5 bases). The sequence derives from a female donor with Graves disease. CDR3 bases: TGTGCCAGCAGCTTGCCCGTAAGCTATTCGCGTGACAGCCGTAACACTGAAGCTTTCTTT. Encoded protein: CASSLPVSYSRDSRNTEAFF.